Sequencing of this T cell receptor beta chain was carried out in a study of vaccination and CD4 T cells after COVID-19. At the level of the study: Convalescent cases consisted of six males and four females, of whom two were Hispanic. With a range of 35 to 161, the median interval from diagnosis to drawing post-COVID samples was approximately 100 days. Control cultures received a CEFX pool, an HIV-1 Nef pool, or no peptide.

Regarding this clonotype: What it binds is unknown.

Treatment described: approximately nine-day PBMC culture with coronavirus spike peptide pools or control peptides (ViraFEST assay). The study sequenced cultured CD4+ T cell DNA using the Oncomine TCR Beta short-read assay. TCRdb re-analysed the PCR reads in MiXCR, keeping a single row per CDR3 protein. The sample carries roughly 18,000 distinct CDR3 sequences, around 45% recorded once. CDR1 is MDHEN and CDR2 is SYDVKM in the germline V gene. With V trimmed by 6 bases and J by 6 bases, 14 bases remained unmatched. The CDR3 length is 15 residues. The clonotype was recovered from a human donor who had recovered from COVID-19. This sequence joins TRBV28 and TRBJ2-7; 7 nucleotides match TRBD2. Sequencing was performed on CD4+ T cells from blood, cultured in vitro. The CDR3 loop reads CASRGGTGGVGEQYF. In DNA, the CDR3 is TGTGCCAGCAGGGGGGGAACGGGGGGTGTGGGCGAGCAGTACTTC. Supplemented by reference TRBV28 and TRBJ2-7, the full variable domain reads DVKVTQSSRYLVKRTGEKVFLECVQDMDHENMFWYRQDPGLGLRLIYFSYDVKMKEKGDIPEGYSVSREKKERFSLILESASTNQTSMYLCASRGGTGGVGEQYFGPGTRLTVT.